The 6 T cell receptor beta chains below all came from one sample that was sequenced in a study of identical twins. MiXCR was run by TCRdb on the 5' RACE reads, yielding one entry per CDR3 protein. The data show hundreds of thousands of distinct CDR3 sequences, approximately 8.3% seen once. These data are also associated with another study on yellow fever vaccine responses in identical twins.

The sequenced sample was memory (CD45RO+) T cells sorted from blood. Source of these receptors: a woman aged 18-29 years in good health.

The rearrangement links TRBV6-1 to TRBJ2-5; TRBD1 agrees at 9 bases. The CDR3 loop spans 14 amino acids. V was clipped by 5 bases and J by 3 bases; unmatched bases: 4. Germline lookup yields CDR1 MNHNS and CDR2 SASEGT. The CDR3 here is CASSQTGGEETQYF. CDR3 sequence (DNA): TGTGCCAGCAGTCAGACAGGGGGGGAAGAGACCCAGTACTTC.

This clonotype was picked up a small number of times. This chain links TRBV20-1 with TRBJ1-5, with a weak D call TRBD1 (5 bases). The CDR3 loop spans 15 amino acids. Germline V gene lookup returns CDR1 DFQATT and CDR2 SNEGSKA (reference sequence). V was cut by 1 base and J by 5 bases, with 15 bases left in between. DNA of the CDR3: TGCAGTGCTAGAGGAGGCAGGGCCTGGGATCAGCCCCAGCATTTT. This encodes CSARGGRAWDQPQHF.

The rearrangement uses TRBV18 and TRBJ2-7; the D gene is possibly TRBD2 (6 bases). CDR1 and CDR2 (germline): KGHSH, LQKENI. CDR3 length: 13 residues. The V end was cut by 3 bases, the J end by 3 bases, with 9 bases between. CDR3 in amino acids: CASSPGRDYEQYF. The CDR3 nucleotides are TGTGCCAGCTCACCGGGGCGGGACTACGAGCAGTACTTC.

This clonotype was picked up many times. The CDR3 spells CASNSFGGRVNTEAFF. The CDR3 nucleotides read TGTGCCAGCAACTCCTTCGGGGGGAGGGTGAACACTGAAGCTTTCTTT. The chain carries TRBV7-9 and TRBJ1-1, with D tentatively TRBD1 (5 bases). This CDR3 has 16 residues. Trimming shortened V by 7 bases and J by 0 bases, and 18 bases separated the two germline ends. CDR1 is SEHNR, CDR2 FQNEAQ, per germline (reference sequence).

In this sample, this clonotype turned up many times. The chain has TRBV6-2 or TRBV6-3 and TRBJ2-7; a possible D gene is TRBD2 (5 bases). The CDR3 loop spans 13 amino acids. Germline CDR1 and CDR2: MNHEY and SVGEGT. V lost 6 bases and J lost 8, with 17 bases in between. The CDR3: CASSPDGVVKQYF. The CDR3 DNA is TGTGCCAGCAGCCCGGACGGGGTCGTGAAGCAGTACTTC.

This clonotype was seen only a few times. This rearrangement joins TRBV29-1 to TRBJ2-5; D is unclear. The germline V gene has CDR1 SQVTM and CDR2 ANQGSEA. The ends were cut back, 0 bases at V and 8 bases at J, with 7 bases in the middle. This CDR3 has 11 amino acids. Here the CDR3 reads CSVEDGRTQYF. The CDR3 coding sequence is TGCAGCGTTGAAGACGGCAGAACCCAGTACTTC.